The 18 T cell receptor beta chains in this list originate from one sample, sequenced in a study of blood T cells in healthy people across ages (dated by TCRdb to 2015 to 2017). Libraries came from 5' RACE. The reads were generated on an Illumina HiSeq 2500. A second PCR of about 7 to 12 cycles was performed with a sample-barcoded 5' primer and a J-beta primer mix. TCRdb trimmed public reads at Q25 via fastp, called clones via MiXCR and kept in-frame beta chains. Entries are consolidated by CDR3 protein sequence, retaining the most common genes and DNA. The sample data list approximately 1.5 million distinct CDR3 sequences, and about 42% of these were observed just once. The ten largest make up about 3.8% of the sample. Sequencing used blood. These receptors were collected from a woman between 18 and 30 years old in good health.

This clonotype was counted a few times. This chain links TRBV2 with TRBJ1-2; D unresolved. Germline loops: CDR1 SNHLY, CDR2 FYNNEI. The V end was cut by 0 bases, the J end by 13 bases, with 12 bases between. This CDR3 contains 12 residues. In DNA form, the CDR3 reads TGTGCCAGCAGTGAAGCTGAGGGAGGGTCCACCTTC. This translates into CASSEAEGGSTF.

This chain connects TRBV28 to TRBJ2-5; weak D call: TRBD1 (6 bases). The CDR3 extends over 14 amino acids. CDR1 and CDR2 (germline): MDHEN, SYDVKM. V lost 5 bases, J lost 11 bases, and 21 bases lay in between. CDR3 in DNA: TGTGCCAGCAGTGGACAGTGGGCCTACAATGAGCAGTACTTC. Protein sequence: CASSGQWAYNEQYF.

The V and J genes are TRBV12-3 or TRBV12-4 and TRBJ1-1; D is undetermined. V lost 1 base and J 5 bases, leaving 14 bases between the germline ends. The CDR3 runs to 15 residues. The CDR3 DNA reads TGTGCCAGCAGTTTAGGGCCCACTCCGGGGACTGAAGCTTTCTTT. Its protein is CASSLGPTPGTEAFF.

The genes are TRBV5-5 and TRBJ1-5; the D gene is possibly TRBD1 (6 bases). V lost 4 bases, J lost 6 bases, and 11 bases lay in between. Germline CDR1 reads SGHKS; CDR2 reads YYEKEE (reference sequence). This CDR3 spans 13 amino acids. The CDR3 DNA reads TGTGCCAGCAGCGTACAGGGTTTTCAGCCCCAGCATTTT. Its translation is CASSVQGFQPQHF.

The chain couples TRBV27 to TRBJ1-5; D perhaps matches TRBD1 (5 bases). V shed 3 bases and J shed 3 bases, with 9 bases lying between them. The germline V gene has CDR1 MNHEY and CDR2 SMNVEV (reference sequence). The CDR3 extends over 14 amino acids. The CDR3 protein is CASSFPGPNQPQHF. For the CDR3, the DNA is TGTGCCAGCAGTTTTCCGGGGCCCAATCAGCCCCAGCATTTT.

V usage is TRBV10-3 and J usage is TRBJ1-2; D call uncertain. Germline CDR1 reads ENHRY; CDR2 reads SYGVKD. This CDR3 contains 13 residues. With 4 bases removed from V and 6 bases from J, the gap between germline ends came to 12 bases. The CDR3 region has the DNA TGTGCCATCAGTGGGGTCGCGCAGCATGGCTACACCTTC. Its translation: CAISGVAQHGYTF.

The rearrangement uses TRBV6-6 and TRBJ1-5; TRBD1 might be the D (6 bases). V lost 5 bases and J lost 1, with 12 bases in between. Per the germline V gene, CDR1 is MNHNY and CDR2 is SVGAGI (reference sequence). This CDR3 region has 15 residues. CDR3 nucleotide sequence: TGTGCCAGCAGTCCGCTTAGGGGGAGCAATCAGCCCCAGCATTTT. Protein product: CASSPLRGSNQPQHF.

This clonotype turned up a few times. The CDR3 region is CASSLGFQGEMSKETQYF. CDR3 in DNA: TGCGCCAGCAGCTTAGGATTTCAGGGAGAGATGTCAAAGGAGACCCAGTACTTC. The chain is built from TRBV5-1 and TRBJ2-5; D may be TRBD1 or TRBD2 (5 bases each). The CDR3 spans 18 residues. Per the germline V gene, CDR1 is SGHRS and CDR2 is YFSETQ. Deletions cut 2 bases from V and 5 bases from J, with 25 bases between.

Turning to this clonotype: The DNA is left out, because the CDR3 cannot be placed on it with certainty; the CDR3 is given as TCRdb lists it. This sequence joins TRBV12-3 or TRBV12-4 and TRBJ2-6. The CDR3 totals 14 residues, both ends included. The CDR3: CAINVGSGANVPTF.

The rearrangement uses TRBV29-1 and TRBJ2-7; D perhaps matches TRBD1 (5 bases). Germline V lookup: CDR1 SQVTM, CDR2 ANQGSEA. CDR3 length: 14 amino acids. V was trimmed by 3 bases and J by 2 bases, leaving 14 bases between them. In DNA, the CDR3 is TGCAGCGTTGAGGTTCCAGGGTCGGCCTACGAGCAGTACTTC. This codes for CSVEVPGSAYEQYF.

The gene calls are TRBV27 and TRBJ1-2; no clear D gene. Trimming removed 4 bases from V and 1 base from J, with 7 bases in between. The CDR3 loop spans 13 amino acids. Germline CDR1 reads MNHEY; CDR2 reads SMNVEV (reference sequence). This CDR3 reads CASSWRYNYGYTF. The CDR3 DNA is TGTGCCAGCAGTTGGAGATATAACTATGGCTACACCTTC.

The V call is TRBV28, the J call TRBJ2-7; tentatively, D is TRBD1 (5 bases). The CDR3 length is 15 residues. The germline CDR1 and CDR2 sequences are MDHEN and SYDVKM. Between the trimmed V and J ends, which lost 6 bases and 3 bases, there was a span of 18 bases. CDR3 bases: TGTGCCAGCAGCGCAGGGATGGGTGGAATCTACGAGCAGTACTTC. Translation gives CASSAGMGGIYEQYF.

This clonotype has more than one count but fewer than ten. The chain couples TRBV18 to TRBJ2-1; 10 bases line up with TRBD2. The V gene end was trimmed by 6 bases and the J gene end by 8 bases; junction bases not matched to a gene: 13. The CDR3 is 16 residues long. Per the germline V gene, CDR1 is KGHSH and CDR2 is LQKENI. CDR3 in amino acids: CASSPRLAGGAYEQFF. CDR3 nucleotide sequence: TGTGCCAGCTCTCCCAGATTAGCGGGAGGAGCATATGAGCAGTTCTTC.

This clonotype appeared a few times. The chain employs TRBV12-3 or TRBV12-4 and TRBJ1-2; 7 nucleotides align to TRBD1. The CDR3 has 12 amino acids. The V and J ends lost 6 bases and 6 bases, in that order; junction bases with no gene match: 4. CDR3 loop: CASSDRADGYTF. The CDR3 bases are TGTGCCAGCAGCGACAGGGCGGATGGCTACACCTTC.

V gene TRBV10-3 combines with J gene TRBJ2-6; D remains ambiguous. Per germline, CDR1 ENHRY and CDR2 SYGVKD. The ends were cut back, 2 bases at V and 0 bases at J, with 11 bases in the middle. The CDR3 covers 17 residues. The CDR3 spells CAISEAIARSGANVLTF. In nucleotides, the CDR3 is TGTGCCATCAGTGAGGCGATAGCCCGCTCTGGGGCCAACGTCCTGACTTTC.

The V and J genes are TRBV29-1 and TRBJ2-3; the D gene is possibly TRBD1 (5 bases). The CDR3 is made up of 15 amino acids. Germline loops: CDR1 SQVTM, CDR2 ANQGSEA. V shed 0 bases and J shed 2 bases, with 12 bases lying between them. The CDR3 DNA follows: TGCAGCGTTGAAGATCGCGACAGAAACACAGATACGCAGTATTTT. This encodes CSVEDRDRNTDTQYF.

This clonotype was picked up many times. This rearrangement joins TRBV20-1 to TRBJ2-1, with TRBD2 matching 8 bases. The CDR3 loop spans 16 amino acids. J gave up 4 bases and V 4 bases, and 12 bases lay outside the gene matches. Germline V CDR1 and CDR2: DFQATT, SNEGSKA (reference sequence). The CDR3 is CSATAGGPQKYNEQFF. The CDR3 nucleotides are TGCAGTGCTACGGCGGGAGGTCCCCAAAAATACAATGAGCAGTTCTTC.

The chain joins TRBV19 to TRBJ1-1; D is undetermined. The ends were cut back, 0 bases at V and 5 bases at J, with 7 bases in the middle. CDR1 is LNHDA and CDR2 is SQIVND in the germline V gene (reference sequence). The CDR3 covers 13 residues. The CDR3 DNA is TGTGCCAGTAGTATAGATCTTAGGACTGAAGCTTTCTTT. This gives the protein CASSIDLRTEAFF.